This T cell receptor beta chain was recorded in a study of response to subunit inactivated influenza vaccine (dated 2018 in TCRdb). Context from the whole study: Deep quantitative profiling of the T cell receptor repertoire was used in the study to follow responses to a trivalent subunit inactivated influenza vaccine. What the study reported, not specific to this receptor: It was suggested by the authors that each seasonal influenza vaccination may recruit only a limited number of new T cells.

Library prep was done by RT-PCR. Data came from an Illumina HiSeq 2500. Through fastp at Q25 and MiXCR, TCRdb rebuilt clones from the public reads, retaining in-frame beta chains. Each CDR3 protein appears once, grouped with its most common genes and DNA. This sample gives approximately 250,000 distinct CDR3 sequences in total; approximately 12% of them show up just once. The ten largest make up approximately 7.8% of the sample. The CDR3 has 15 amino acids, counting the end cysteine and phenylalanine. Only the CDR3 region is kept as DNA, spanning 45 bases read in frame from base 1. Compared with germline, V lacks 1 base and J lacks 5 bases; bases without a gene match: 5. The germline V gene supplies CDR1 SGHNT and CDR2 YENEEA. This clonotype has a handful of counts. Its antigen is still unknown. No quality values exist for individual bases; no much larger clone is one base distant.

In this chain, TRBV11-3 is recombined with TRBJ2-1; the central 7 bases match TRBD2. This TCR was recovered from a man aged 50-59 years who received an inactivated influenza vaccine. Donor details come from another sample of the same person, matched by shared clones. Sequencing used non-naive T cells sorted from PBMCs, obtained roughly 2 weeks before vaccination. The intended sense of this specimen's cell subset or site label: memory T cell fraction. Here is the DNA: TGTGCCAGCAGCTTAGGACGTAGCGGGCACAATGAGCAGTTCTTC. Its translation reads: CASSLGRSGHNEQFF. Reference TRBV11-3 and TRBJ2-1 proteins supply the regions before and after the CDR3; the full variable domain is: EAGVVQSPRYKIIEKKQPVAFWCNPISGHNTLYWYLQNLGQGPELLIRYENEEAVDDSQLPKDRFSAERLKGVDSTLKIQPAELGDSAVYLCASSLGRSGHNEQFFGPGTRLTVL.